This T cell receptor beta chain was obtained from a study of regulatory T cells in long-lasting Graves disease (dated by TCRdb to 2020 to 2023). Regarding the study in general: Patients with newly diagnosed Graves' disease had been on antithyroid drugs for under 3 months. Patients with persistent Graves' disease were compared with patients with newly diagnosed Graves' disease using TCR sequencing and RNA sequencing of peripheral blood. The study took place in China and was registered as a clinical trial. A total of roughly 35 samples underwent TCR sequencing: around 13 from persistent and some 20 from newly diagnosed Graves' disease patients.

Its CDR3 holds 13 amino acids, cysteine through phenylalanine. This entry keeps only the CDR3 DNA: 39 bases, framed from base 1. The CDR1 and CDR2 encoded by the germline V gene (reference sequence) are MNHEY and SMNVEV. V is clipped by 2 bases and J by 1 base, and the sequence between their germline boundaries is 5 bases long. Beyond this particular receptor, the publication reports: The small sample size was acknowledged by the authors as a limitation that may reduce accuracy. TRBV28, TRBJ1-2 and TRBJ2-5 were preferentially used in persistent disease, while TRBV20-1 and TRBJ2-1 were favored in newly diagnosed disease. Lower TCR Shannon entropy and fewer highly expanded clones were observed in persistent Graves' disease patients than in newly diagnosed patients, which suggested clonal expansion. Only peripheral blood was studied, because thyroid tissue, the primary lesion, was inaccessible. Only the TCR beta chain was sequenced and analyzed. Patients with persistent disease shared more public clonotypes (under 3,000) than newly diagnosed patients did (nearly 1,000).

Libraries were prepared through multiplex PCR. The listed sequencing device is Illumina HiSeq 4000. iRepertoire HTBI primers and Arm-PCR amplification of CDR3 regions were used to construct TCR beta libraries. Before sequencing, the PCR products underwent gel purification. From the authors' description of their analysis: Gene usage analysis of CDR3 amino acid clonotypes used the roughly 60 TRBV and around 13 TRBJ segments found across samples. COPE and FqMerger were used to merge the filtered high-quality paired reads into contigs. BLAST was used to align contigs to IMGT TRBV, TRBD and TRBJ reference genes, and CDR3 was defined according to IMGT. Any clonotype with a frequency above 0.1% was classified as a highly expanded clone. Shannon entropy served as the measure of repertoire diversity, while the Gini coefficient captured V-J evenness. Public clonotypes were defined as clonotypes shared by more than one individual. TCRdb handled the public reads itself, with Q25 trimming in fastp and clone calling in MiXCR, and kept productive beta chains. A single entry per CDR3 protein holds the most common genes and DNA from its merged rows. TCRdb, rather than the study authors, made the V and J calls. This sample comprises 500,000 or so distinct CDR3 sequences, roughly 16% of them detected only once. 20% to 30% of the sample rests with the top ten.

Concerning this clonotype: This receptor's antigen is unknown. This may be a read error, as it is one base from a much larger clone.

The meaning of the sample's time point label: newly diagnosed GD, antithyroid drugs for less than 3 months. For both TCR sequencing and RNA sequencing, RNA was extracted from PBMCs in TRIzol. The diagnosis of Graves' disease was made according to American Thyroid Association guidelines. Recruitment of patients was carried out at an endocrinology department in Xi'an, China. From each patient, around 9 milliliters of peripheral blood was collected into an EDTA anticoagulant tube. Ficoll Paque Plus density gradient separation was used to isolate PBMCs, and no further T cell sorting was done. RNA quality was checked with an Agilent 2100 Bioanalyzer and agarose gel, and concentration with a NanoDrop 2000. The same data also went into a second study, on T cells in Graves' hyperthyroidism and ophthalmopathy. The second study, in turn, reports: Stable Graves' hyperthyroidism was defined as the absence of progression to ophthalmopathy over 18 months of follow-up. Hyperthyroidism patients were newly diagnosed, had a disease duration of under 2 months, and were aged 18 to 65 years. Exclusion was applied to patients with uncontrolled infections, other autoimmune diseases, pregnancy or lactation. Diagnoses relied on clinical symptoms, serum thyroxine and TRAb, thyroid ultrasound and orbital computed tomography. A first-round RT-PCR of the TCR CDR3 used the HTBI primer set with the Qiagen OneStep RT-PCR kit. Most expanded thyroid clonotypes (frequency above 0.001) were also detected in blood, a finding suggesting that blood repertoires may reflect thyroid immune responses. Ophthalmopathy was separated from stable hyperthyroidism by a 13 V-J signature model, with around 88% sensitivity and roughly 81% specificity obtained in cross-validation and 80%/75% obtained in testing. During validation, the model predicted progression to ophthalmopathy a median of roughly six months ahead of onset, with more than 55% sensitivity and about 75% specificity. To identify TCR V-J signatures that set the groups apart, the researchers used a discovery cohort of 100 patients, made up of 40 to 45 with Graves' ophthalmopathy and around 58 with stable Graves' hyperthyroidism. An independent validation cohort of 18 to 20 hyperthyroidism patients and 17 patients who later progressed to ophthalmopathy tested prospective prediction of ophthalmopathy. For training and testing, the 100 or so patients in the discovery cohort were randomly divided in a 7:3 ratio. In about 6 Graves' hyperthyroidism patients, the study also compared T-cell repertoires from thyroid tissue with T-cell repertoires from blood. Once sampling was done, hyperthyroidism patients were given methimazole at a starting dose of 30 mg daily, whereas ophthalmopathy patients were given high-dose intravenous methylprednisolone. A second multiplex PCR round built the libraries, followed by size selection and purification. Sequencing of the libraries was done on an Illumina HiSeq2000 using paired-end 100 bp reads. Raw data were processed with SOAPnuke, discarding reads with adapters, uncalled bases, mean Phred below 15, or no exact constant-primer or identifier match. COPE v1.2.5 was used to merge the high-quality paired reads, and each unique nucleotide sequence was defined as a clonotype. MiTCR v1.1 was used to align the clonotypes against IMGT TRBV, TRBD and TRBJ reference segments. Only V-J combinations with frequency above 0.0001, covering 99% to 99.2% of repertoires, were analysed. The TCS score was defined as F50 (clonal expansion) divided by E x V (chaos), with BLOSUM62-based TCRdist calculated between CDR3 peptides within each V-J. Welch's t-statistics and random forest reduced around 550 V-J features to around 14, which were used in a naive Bayes classifier (R e1071). Sample size was not statistically predetermined, and investigators were not blinded to group allocation. The paper describes TCR Vbeta CDR3 sequencing of fewer than 150 peripheral blood samples, made up of some 40 ophthalmopathy patients, roughly 80 hyperthyroidism patients and 17 progressor patients.

The sequencing used peripheral blood mononuclear cells (PBMCs), collected at new diagnosis, from a patient treated with antithyroid drugs. The origin of this receptor is a woman aged 35-65 years with Graves disease. Donor details come from another sample of the same person, matched by shared clones. Recombination joined TRBV27 with TRBJ1-1; the D gene is unclear. The CDR3 protein sequence reads: CASSLNTNTEAFF. The sequence in DNA is TGTGCCAGCAGTTTAAACACGAACACTGAAGCTTTCTTT.